The 32 T cell receptor beta chains below come from one sample, sequenced in a study of blood T cells in healthy people across ages. Primers used in a second PCR of about 7 to 12 cycles were a sample-barcoded 5' primer and a J-beta primer mix. From the 5' RACE reads, TCRdb called clonotypes with MiXCR, one entry per CDR3 protein. The sample has roughly 800,000 distinct CDR3 sequences; about a quarter are singletons. This same sample was also part of a study on T cells of mothers and their children.

Material: blood. These receptors originate from a boy younger than 18 in good health.

This chain uses TRBV18 with TRBJ1-4; 8 positions match TRBD1. After removal of 1 base from V and 7 bases from J, the junction contained 14 bases not matched to a gene. CDR3 length equals 18 residues. Germline CDR1 and CDR2: KGHSH and LQKENI. CDR3 region: CASSPRLLDRGSGEKLFF. Here the CDR3 DNA reads TGTGCCAGCTCACCACGGCTCCTAGACAGGGGAAGCGGTGAAAAACTGTTTTTT.

A single count supports this clonotype. One end of the junction does not line up with germline, which may come from a read error. This chain joins TRBV12-3 or TRBV12-4 and TRBJ2-3, with D maybe TRBD2 (6 bases). The CDR3 runs 14 residues. This CDR3 reads CASSWGGSADTEYF. Written as DNA, the CDR3 is TGTGCCAGCAGTTGGGGAGGTAGCGCAGATACGGAGTATTTT.

This clonotype was counted between two and nine times. The chain has TRBV5-1 and TRBJ2-5; possibly TRBD1 for D (5 bases). Trimming stripped 4 bases from V and 12 bases from J, with 7 bases between. Germline V gene lookup returns CDR1 SGHRS and CDR2 YFSETQ. This CDR3 has 9 residues. The CDR3 coding sequence is TGCGCCAGCAGCCCAGGGAAGTACTTC. This codes for CASSPGKYF.

The gene calls are TRBV5-5 and TRBJ2-1; 12 positions agree with TRBD2. Germline CDR1 SGHKS, CDR2 YYEKEE (reference sequence). CDR3 size: 16 residues. Unmatched junction bases numbered 5, after V lost 5 bases and J lost 2 bases. The CDR3 DNA sequence: TGTGCCAGCAGGCATCTAGCGGGGGGGCCCTACAATGAGCAGTTCTTC. This gives the protein CASRHLAGGPYNEQFF.

The chain has TRBV5-1 and TRBJ1-1; 7 bases agree with TRBD1. Germline loops: CDR1 SGHRS, CDR2 YFSETQ. The V segment lost 0 bases and the J segment 7 bases; nucleotides outside the gene matches: 3. CDR3 length equals 13 residues. In DNA, the CDR3 is TGCGCCAGCAGCTTGGAGCAGGGGGGTGAAGCTTTCTTT. Residues: CASSLEQGGEAFF.

This clonotype was recorded a few times. The gene calls are TRBV9 and TRBJ2-1, with 7 bases matching TRBD2. The DNA end lines up better with TRBJ2-5; the J call may be wrong. CDR1 and CDR2 from the germline V gene are SGDLS and YYNGEE. The CDR3 length is 14 residues. Here the CDR3 DNA reads TGTGCCAGCAGCGTATCCACCTGGGGGGGGACCCAGTACTTC. It codes for CASSVSTWGGTQYF.

This clonotype occurred a few times. This chain links TRBV19 with TRBJ1-1; D gene uncertain. The length of the CDR3 is 17 residues. Trimming stripped 9 bases from V and 1 base from J, with 24 bases between. The V gene's germline CDR1 is LNHDA and CDR2 SQIVND (reference sequence). CDR3 nucleotide sequence: TGTGCCAGCACTTTCCGTCTTCCGGGTCCGCGGAACACTGAAGCTTTCTTT. It is translated as CASTFRLPGPRNTEAFF.

This chain links TRBV9 with TRBJ2-1; 7 bases map to TRBD1. The J call may be wrong; the DNA end is better matched by TRBJ2-5. The germline CDR1 and CDR2 sequences are SGDLS and YYNGEE. The CDR3 length is 16 residues. CDR3 sequence: CASSAGRQGSGETQYF. The CDR3 DNA reads as TGTGCCAGCAGCGCGGGACGACAGGGCTCGGGGGAGACCCAGTACTTC.

V is TRBV12-3 or TRBV12-4 and J is TRBJ2-5; TRBD1 agrees at 7 bases. The CDR3 is 13 residues long. V was clipped by 5 bases and J by 5 bases; unmatched bases: 5. CDR3 loop: CASSDRVRETQYF. DNA of the CDR3: TGTGCCAGCAGTGACAGGGTTCGGGAGACCCAGTACTTC.

On this clonotype itself: Germline is not matched at one junction end, which may reflect a read error. The genes are TRBV4-1 and TRBJ2-1, with 13 bases that match TRBD2. Looked up from germline, CDR1 is MGHRA and CDR2 is YSYEKL. The CDR3 spans 21 residues. CDR3 residues: CASGHPSTSGGAWVSYNEQFF. The CDR3 DNA reads as TGCGCCAGCGGCCATCCCAGTACTAGCGGGGGGGCCTGGGTCTCCTACAATGAGCAGTTCTTC.

This CDR3 reads CASSHSRQGRYNEQFF. The CDR3 DNA is TGTGCCAGCAGCCATTCCCGACAGGGGAGGTACAATGAGCAGTTCTTC. This chain joins TRBV11-1 and TRBJ2-1, with 8 bases that match TRBD1. The CDR3 runs to 16 residues. Germline CDR1 reads SGHAT; CDR2 reads FQDESV (reference sequence). Trimming took 5 bases from V and 4 from J; bases not matched to a gene: 10.

The chain recombines TRBV5-4 with TRBJ2-5, with D maybe TRBD2 (6 bases). The DNA end lines up better with TRBJ2-1; the J call may be wrong. Germline CDR1 is SGHNT and CDR2 is YYREEE (reference sequence). This CDR3 is 14 amino acids long. CDR3 protein: CASSLAGPGDEQFF. CDR3 in DNA: TGTGCCAGCAGCTTGGCCGGGCCGGGGGATGAGCAGTTCTTC.

On this clonotype itself: One junction end disagrees with the germline gene, perhaps due to a read error. The CDR3 is CASSRENVQTF. The CDR3, as DNA: TGTGCCAGCAGCCGGGAAAACGTCCAGACTTTC. V usage is TRBV2 and J usage is TRBJ2-6; D is perhaps TRBD2 (5 bases). The V gene's germline CDR1 is SNHLY and CDR2 FYNNEI. CDR3 length: 11 amino acids.

This clonotype turned up a few times. The chain recombines TRBV27 with TRBJ1-3; D not resolved. V lost 4 bases and J lost 11, with 12 bases in between. The CDR3 loop spans 12 amino acids. Germline CDR1 MNHEY, CDR2 SMNVEV (reference sequence). The CDR3 region has the DNA TGTGCCAGCAGTTGCGACCGCATCTCCATATATTTT. Translating gives CASSCDRISIYF.

The chain carries TRBV27 and TRBJ2-5; D is possibly TRBD2 (6 bases). Germline V gene sequence: CDR1 MNHEY, CDR2 SMNVEV (reference sequence). Trimming pared 3 bases from V and 3 bases from J, leaving 11 bases between. The CDR3 length is 14 residues. In DNA form, the CDR3 reads TGTGCCAGCAGTTTTCGCGGGGCGGAAGAGACCCAGTACTTC. Translation: CASSFRGAEETQYF.

The chain is built from TRBV24-1 and TRBJ2-1; D possibly corresponds to TRBD2 (5 bases). CDR1 is KGHDR, CDR2 SFDVKD, per germline. V dropped 2 bases and J dropped 6 bases, with 10 bases sitting between them. The length of the CDR3 is 14 residues. CDR3 protein: CATSDSGSGNEQFF. The CDR3 DNA reads TGTGCCACCAGTGATTCGGGGAGCGGCAATGAGCAGTTCTTC.

This rearrangement joins TRBV20-1 to TRBJ2-5; TRBD2 matches at 7 bases. The closer fit of TRBJ2-7 to the DNA end suggests the J call may be wrong. The length of the CDR3 is 14 residues. From germline, CDR1 is DFQATT and CDR2 SNEGSKA (reference sequence). DNA for the CDR3: TGCAGTGCTAGGGATTTCGGGGGGTCCTACGAGCAGTACTTC. It translates to CSARDFGGSYEQYF.

This clonotype was seen more than once but under ten times. The gene calls are TRBV7-9 and TRBJ2-1; 11 bases are shared with TRBD1. This CDR3 has 16 amino acids. The V segment lost 4 bases and the J segment 5 bases; nucleotides outside the gene matches: 7. Germline V lookup: CDR1 SEHNR, CDR2 FQNEAQ (reference sequence). DNA of the CDR3: TGTGCCAGCAGCTGGCCCGGACAGGGGGCAGACAATGAGCAGTTCTTC. As protein: CASSWPGQGADNEQFF.

This clonotype was picked up a small number of times. The chain is built from TRBV18 and TRBJ1-5; a possible D gene is TRBD1 (6 bases). The CDR3 totals 17 residues. V lost 3 bases to trimming and J lost 0 bases, with 15 bases between them. CDR1 is KGHSH, CDR2 LQKENI, per germline. Written as DNA, the CDR3 is TGTGCCAGCTCACCCAGGGACACCCGATATAGCAATCAGCCCCAGCATTTT. Translation gives CASSPRDTRYSNQPQHF.

The genes are TRBV9 and TRBJ1-4; no definite D call. The CDR3 covers 15 residues. Germline V gives CDR1 SGDLS, CDR2 YYNGEE. V lost 4 bases, J lost 8 bases, and 18 bases lay in between. The CDR3 sequence is CASSPRAVLSEKLFF. The CDR3 DNA is TGTGCCAGCAGCCCTCGGGCTGTATTGAGCGAAAAACTGTTTTTT.

The chain carries TRBV30 and TRBJ2-2; no clear D. Per germline, CDR1 GTSNPN and CDR2 SVGIG (reference sequence). The CDR3 totals 15 residues. The V end was cut by 7 bases, the J end by 1 base, with 16 bases between. The CDR3 loop is CAFTAATGNTGELFF. In DNA form, the CDR3 reads TGTGCCTTTACGGCGGCTACCGGGAACACCGGGGAGCTGTTTTTT. Using reference TRBV30 and TRBJ2-2 for the parts outside the CDR3, the full variable domain is SQTIHQWPATLVQPVGSPLSLECTVEGTSNPNLYWYRQAAGRGLQLLFYSVGIGQISSEVPQNLSASRPQDRQFILSSKKLLLSDSGFYLCAFTAATGNTGELFFGEGSRLTVL.

There are a few counts of this clonotype. The genes are TRBV7-6 and TRBJ1-1; 7 nucleotides align to TRBD1. Germline V gene data show CDR1 as SGHVS and CDR2 as FNYEAQ. The CDR3 spans 18 residues. J gave up 1 base and V 1 base, and 12 bases lay outside the gene matches. The CDR3 spells CASSLGGWAGGWNTEAFF. CDR3 bases: TGTGCCAGCAGCTTAGGGGGATGGGCAGGGGGATGGAACACTGAAGCTTTCTTT.

The chain is built from TRBV30 and TRBJ2-5; D unclear. Germline V lookup: CDR1 GTSNPN, CDR2 SVGIG (reference sequence). The CDR3 consists of 11 residues. The germline V and J ends were trimmed by 5 bases and 5 bases, with 9 bases remaining between them. The CDR3 spells CAWVLPETQYF. The CDR3 nucleotides read TGTGCCTGGGTTCTACCGGAGACCCAGTACTTC.

A note on this clonotype: This sequence may be a read error, since a much larger clone differs from it by one base. The CDR3 here is CASSLWENTEAFF. The DNA for the CDR3 is TGTGCCAGCAGCTTATGGGAGAACACTGAAGCTTTCTTT. The chain uses TRBV11-2 and TRBJ1-1; D is uncertain. The CDR3 contains 13 residues. V was shortened by 2 bases and J by 1 base, with 5 bases between the two germline ends. Germline CDR1 and CDR2: SGHAT and FQNNGV.

The V gene is TRBV15, the J gene TRBJ2-1; D is tentatively TRBD1 or TRBD2 (5 bases each). Trimming cost V 2 bases and J 5 bases, with 19 bases left between them. CDR3 size: 17 residues. CDR1 LNHNV and CDR2 YYDKDF come from the germline V gene (reference sequence). The CDR3 coding sequence is TGTGCCACCAGCAGACCTCCCCCGAGGGACGCAAACAATGAGCAGTTCTTC. Its protein product is CATSRPPPRDANNEQFF.

V gene TRBV28 combines with J gene TRBJ2-5; D call uncertain. Matching the DNA end better, TRBJ2-1 makes the J call doubtful. This CDR3 has 13 residues. Germline-derived CDR1 and CDR2 are MDHEN and SYDVKM. The CDR3 here is CASSPPLANEQFF. In nucleotides, the CDR3 is TGTGCCAGCAGTCCGCCGCTGGCCAATGAGCAGTTCTTC.

This clonotype was picked up a small number of times. The rearrangement links TRBV3-1 to TRBJ1-5; D is ambiguous. The CDR3 is 12 amino acids. CDR1 and CDR2 (germline): LGHDT, YNNKEL (reference sequence). The V gene lost 1 base and the J gene lost 3 bases, with 1 base spanning the gap. CDR3 coding DNA: TGTGCCAGCAGCCAAGCCAATCAGCCCCAGCATTTT. Residues: CASSQANQPQHF.

This clonotype has at least ten counts. The chain links TRBV10-3 to TRBJ1-5; D uncertain. This CDR3 contains 15 residues. Trimming removed 3 bases from V and 2 bases from J, with 11 bases in between. The germline V gene encodes CDR1 ENHRY and CDR2 SYGVKD. CDR3 in amino acids: CAISDPTRGNQPQHF. The CDR3, as DNA: TGTGCCATCAGTGACCCAACACGGGGCAATCAGCCCCAGCATTTT.

This chain joins TRBV12-3 or TRBV12-4 and TRBJ2-5, with 7 bases that match TRBD2. V dropped 7 bases and J dropped 5; count of bases not matched to a gene: 10. This CDR3 spans 14 amino acids. The chain's CDR3 is CASTPRGGLETQYF. Written as DNA, the CDR3 is TGTGCCAGCACCCCACGCGGGGGACTCGAGACCCAGTACTTC.

CDR3 nucleotides: TGTGCCAGCAGTTTCACAGGGGTCCGGTGGGCTTTCTTT. Its protein product is CASSFTGVRWAFF. The V and J genes are TRBV6-6 and TRBJ1-1, with 7 bases matching TRBD1. V trimming: 4 bases; J trimming: 11 bases; junction bases outside the gene matches: 10. The CDR3 loop spans 13 amino acids. Germline lookup yields CDR1 MNHNY and CDR2 SVGAGI (reference sequence).

Here the CDR3 DNA reads TGTGCCAGCAGCTCAGGTAGGGTCGGCACTGAAGCTTTCTTT. Translated, it gives CASSSGRVGTEAFF. V is TRBV7-9 and J is TRBJ1-1; unclear D gene. This CDR3 contains 14 residues. Germline V gene data show CDR1 as SEHNR and CDR2 as FQNEAQ (reference sequence). V was trimmed by 4 bases and J by 4 bases, leaving 13 bases between them. Full variable domain (rest looked up from reference TRBV7-9 and TRBJ1-1): DTGVSQNPRHKITKRGQNVTFRCDPISEHNRLYWYRQTLGQGPEFLTYFQNEAQLEKSRLLSDRFSAERPKGSFSTLEIQRTEQGDSAMYLCASSSGRVGTEAFFGQGTRLTVV.

The chain carries TRBV20-1 and TRBJ2-3; 14 bases align to TRBD2. CDR3 length: 18 amino acids. Germline V gene sequence: CDR1 DFQATT, CDR2 SNEGSKA (reference sequence). The V gene end was trimmed by 6 bases and the J gene end by 0 bases; junction bases not matched to a gene: 11. This chain's CDR3 is CSAQSGLAGGPSTDTQYF. The CDR3 nucleotides read TGCAGTGCGCAATCCGGACTAGCGGGGGGACCAAGCACAGATACGCAGTATTTT.